One sample yielded the 23 T cell receptor beta chains listed below, sequenced in a study of blood T cell repertoires in COVID-19. Assay: immunoSEQ multiplex PCR; the TCRdb copy retains only in-frame clones and omits some. This repertoire shows approximately 210,000 clones, roughly 90% found once; its top ten account for 6.5% to 9%. Sequences were obtained from PBMCs or T cells enriched from blood (not recorded which). The receptors originated from a woman younger than 35 who had recovered from COVID-19.

The V gene is TRBV2, the J gene TRBJ1-5; possibly TRBD1 for D (5 bases). The CDR3 runs 14 residues. V was cut by 3 bases and J by 3 bases, with 9 bases left in between. CDR1 and CDR2 from the germline V gene are SNHLY and FYNNEI. CDR3 DNA sequence: TGTGCCAGCAGTGACTCGACAGTCAATCAGCCCCAGCATTTT. It yields the protein CASSDSTVNQPQHF. Looking up the rest from reference TRBV2 and TRBJ1-5 gives the full variable domain: EPEVTQTPSHQVTQMGQEVILRCVPISNHLYFYWYRQILGQKVEFLVSFYNNEISEKSEIFDDQFSVERPDGSNFTLKIRSTKLEDSAMYFCASSDSTVNQPQHFGDGTRLSIL.

This clone was recorded only once. The gene calls are TRBV15 and TRBJ2-7, with a weak D call TRBD2 (6 bases). The CDR3 consists of 15 residues. Germline CDR1 and CDR2: LNHNV and YYDKDF (reference sequence). V was cut by 3 bases and J by 0 bases, with 12 bases left in between. CDR3 amino acids: CATSSGGRFSYEQYF. The CDR3 DNA reads TGTGCCACCAGCAGCGGGGGACGGTTCTCCTACGAGCAGTACTTC.

V is TRBV4-2 and J is TRBJ2-7, with 8 positions matching TRBD2. Trimming took 3 bases from V and 2 from J; bases not matched to a gene: 9. There are 16 residues in the CDR3. Germline CDR1 reads LGHNA; CDR2 reads YNFKEQ. The CDR3 DNA reads as TGTGCCAGCAGCCAGGCCACCGGGACTAGACCCTACGAGCAGTACTTC. As protein: CASSQATGTRPYEQYF.

The gene calls are TRBV7-2 and TRBJ1-6, with D unresolved. Germline V gene sequence: CDR1 SGHTA, CDR2 FQGNSA. The CDR3 consists of 18 residues. Trimming cost V 1 base and J 0 bases, with 13 bases left between them. In nucleotides, the CDR3 is TGTGCCAGCAGCTTAGGAGGGTTCTTCAGCTCCTATAATTCACCCCTCCACTTT. This encodes CASSLGGFFSSYNSPLHF.

This rearrangement joins TRBV14 to TRBJ2-3; D gene unclear. Germline CDR1 and CDR2: SGHDN and FVKESK. The CDR3 spans 16 residues. V was pared by 0 bases and J by 0 bases, with 10 bases between. The CDR3 protein is CASSQDLQTSTDTQYF. The DNA of the CDR3 is TGTGCCAGCAGCCAAGATCTCCAGACTAGCACAGATACGCAGTATTTT.

This chain uses TRBV7-9 with TRBJ2-6; D uncertain. This CDR3 is built from 16 residues. With 1 base removed from V and 0 bases from J, the gap between germline ends came to 7 bases. Per germline, CDR1 SEHNR and CDR2 FQNEAQ (reference sequence). Written as DNA, the CDR3 is TGTGCCAGCAGCTTAGGGTCAGGCTCTGGGGCCAACGTCCTGACTTTC. It specifies CASSLGSGSGANVLTF.

This chain uses TRBV2 with TRBJ2-1; 7 nucleotides match TRBD2. Germline V gene lookup returns CDR1 SNHLY and CDR2 FYNNEI. The V gene end was trimmed by 7 bases and the J gene end by 4 bases; junction bases not matched to a gene: 13. The CDR3 has 16 residues. The CDR3 is CASTSNRLAAYNEQFF. The DNA for the CDR3 is TGTGCCAGCACCTCCAATCGGCTAGCGGCTTACAATGAGCAGTTCTTC. The full variable domain, with the rest looked up from reference TRBV2 and TRBJ2-1, is EPEVTQTPSHQVTQMGQEVILRCVPISNHLYFYWYRQILGQKVEFLVSFYNNEISEKSEIFDDQFSVERPDGSNFTLKIRSTKLEDSAMYFCASTSNRLAAYNEQFFGPGTRLTVL.

The chain joins TRBV27 to TRBJ1-1, with D possibly matching TRBD1 (5 bases). The CDR3 length is 13 residues. V was shortened by 4 bases and J by 1 base, with 7 bases between the two germline ends. Germline V gene lookup returns CDR1 MNHEY and CDR2 SMNVEV (reference sequence). The CDR3 sequence is CASSSGQNTEAFF. The CDR3 DNA is TGTGCCAGCAGTTCTGGACAGAACACTGAAGCTTTCTTT.

The sample holds one count of this clone. V gene TRBV5-8 combines with J gene TRBJ2-3; maybe TRBD2 (7 bases). This CDR3 has 15 residues. Trimming stripped 0 bases from V and 5 bases from J, with 13 bases between. Germline V gives CDR1 SGHTS, CDR2 YDEGEE. The CDR3 is CASSLGAGAIDTQYF. The CDR3 DNA is TGTGCCAGCAGCTTGGGGGCGGGGGCGATAGATACGCAGTATTTT.

This clone was recorded only once. V is TRBV23-1 and J is TRBJ2-7; D possibly corresponds to TRBD1 (6 bases). TRBV23-1 is an ORF for which the function is uncertain. V was trimmed by 8 bases and J by 2 bases, leaving 10 bases between them. The CDR3 sequence is 12 residues long. The chain's CDR3 is CASGEGAYEQYF. DNA of the CDR3: TGCGCCAGCGGCGAGGGGGCCTACGAGCAGTACTTC.

The chain links TRBV3-1 (or the pseudogene TRBV3-2) to TRBJ2-1, with D maybe TRBD2 (5 bases). Trimming left V 1 base short and J 8 bases short, with 21 bases between. Germline CDR1 and CDR2: LGHDT and YNNKEL (reference sequence). The CDR3 spans 17 residues. In nucleotides, the CDR3 is TGTGCCAGCAGCCAAGTAGTATGGGGAGTGGGGATCGATGAGCAGTTCTTC. Its protein product is CASSQVVWGVGIDEQFF.

CDR3 nucleotides: TGTGCCAGCAGCAGACTAGCGGGGGTCTACAATGAGCAGTTCTTC. Its translation: CASSRLAGVYNEQFF. The V and J genes are TRBV6-5 and TRBJ2-1; 12 bases match TRBD2. With V trimmed by 6 bases and J by 3 bases, 3 bases remained unmatched. The germline V gene has CDR1 MNHEY and CDR2 SVGAGI. CDR3 length: 15 residues.

V is TRBV7-9 and J is TRBJ2-1; 10 nucleotides line up with TRBD2. The trim removed 2 bases at V and 8 bases at J, leaving 6 bases unmatched. The CDR3 consists of 15 residues. The V gene's germline CDR1 is SEHNR and CDR2 FQNEAQ (reference sequence). CDR3 coding DNA: TGTGCCAGCAGCTTAAGGAGCGGGGGGGCCGATGAGCAGTTCTTC. Protein product: CASSLRSGGADEQFF.

This clone was found once. The chain links TRBV14 to TRBJ2-7; possibly TRBD2 for D (6 bases). This CDR3 is 15 amino acids long. Trimming removed 4 bases at V and 0 bases at J, with 13 bases between. In germline, CDR1 is SGHDN, CDR2 FVKESK. CDR3 DNA: TGTGCCAGCAGCCTGGGGCGGGGTCACTCCTACGAGCAGTACTTC. Amino acids: CASSLGRGHSYEQYF.

V and J are TRBV21-1 and TRBJ2-4; the table's D call TRBD1 went unverified against the DNA. TRBV21-1 is a recognized pseudogene. The CDR3 covers 16 residues. CDR3 in DNA: TGTGCCAGCATGGAGGGGGACAGGGGTACCAAAAACATTCAGTACTTC. This encodes CASMEGDRGTKNIQYF.

V and J are TRBV13 and TRBJ1-2, with 8 positions matching TRBD1. The germline V gene has CDR1 PRHDT and CDR2 FYEKMQ (reference sequence). With V trimmed by 1 base and J by 3 bases, 4 bases remained unmatched. The CDR3 has 15 residues. CDR3: CASSLVRGRDYGYTF. The CDR3 DNA sequence: TGTGCCAGCAGCTTAGTCAGGGGGCGAGACTATGGCTACACCTTC.

The V call is TRBV2, the J call TRBJ2-1, with 8 nucleotides matching TRBD2. CDR3 size: 14 residues. Germline lookup yields CDR1 SNHLY and CDR2 FYNNEI. J was trimmed by 0 bases and V by 10 bases; bases with no gene match: 5. CDR3 protein: CATPGGSSYNEQFF. The CDR3 DNA reads TGTGCCACCCCGGGGGGGAGCTCCTACAATGAGCAGTTCTTC. Drawing the rest from reference TRBV2 and TRBJ2-1, the complete variable domain is EPEVTQTPSHQVTQMGQEVILRCVPISNHLYFYWYRQILGQKVEFLVSFYNNEISEKSEIFDDQFSVERPDGSNFTLKIRSTKLEDSAMYFCATPGGSSYNEQFFGPGTRLTVL.

The genes are TRBV18 and TRBJ2-2; D might be TRBD2 (6 bases). Looked up from germline, CDR1 is KGHSH and CDR2 is LQKENI. The length of the CDR3 is 18 residues. V dropped 4 bases and J dropped 4 bases, with 22 bases sitting between them. The CDR3 region is CASSLKPRDGRITGELFF. CDR3 sequence (DNA): TGTGCCAGCTCACTGAAACCCCGGGACGGGAGAATCACCGGGGAGCTGTTTTTT. The whole variable domain, remainder taken from reference TRBV18 and TRBJ2-2, is NAGVMQNPRHLVRRRGQEARLRCSPMKGHSHVYWYRQLPEEGLKFMVYLQKENIIDESGMPKERFSAEFPKEGPSILRIQQVVRGDSAAYFCASSLKPRDGRITGELFFGEGSRLTVL.

The gene calls are TRBV5-5 and TRBJ1-5; no clear D gene. Germline lookup yields CDR1 SGHKS and CDR2 YYEKEE (reference sequence). V lost 3 bases and J 0 bases, leaving 19 bases between the germline ends. The CDR3 totals 18 residues. This chain's CDR3 is CASSSRLFKGLSNQPQHF. The CDR3 bases are TGTGCCAGCAGCTCGCGACTATTCAAGGGTCTTAGCAATCAGCCCCAGCATTTT.

The chain carries TRBV2 and TRBJ1-5, with unresolved D. Looked up from germline, CDR1 is SNHLY and CDR2 is FYNNEI. V lost 1 base, J lost 3 bases, and 10 bases lay in between. The CDR3 is made up of 15 amino acids. CDR3 sequence reads: CASSEDSSINQPQHF. The CDR3 DNA follows: TGTGCCAGCAGTGAAGACAGCAGCATCAATCAGCCCCAGCATTTT. Combining the CDR3 with reference TRBV2 and TRBJ1-5 gives the whole variable domain EPEVTQTPSHQVTQMGQEVILRCVPISNHLYFYWYRQILGQKVEFLVSFYNNEISEKSEIFDDQFSVERPDGSNFTLKIRSTKLEDSAMYFCASSEDSSINQPQHFGDGTRLSIL.

V and J are TRBV5-4 and TRBJ2-2; 10 bases fit TRBD1. There are 14 residues in the CDR3. The J segment lost 3 bases and the V segment lost 7 bases, leaving 3 bases of the junction unmatched. Germline V gene data show CDR1 as SGHNT and CDR2 as YYREEE (reference sequence). Here the CDR3 reads CASGGTGDTGELFF. The DNA for the CDR3 is TGTGCCAGCGGAGGGACAGGGGACACCGGGGAGCTGTTTTTT. Full variable domain (rest looked up from reference TRBV5-4 and TRBJ2-2): ETGVTQSPTHLIKTRGQQVTLRCSSQSGHNTVSWYQQALGQGPQFIFQYYREEENGRGNFPPRFSGLQFPNYSSELNVNALELDDSALYLCASGGTGDTGELFFGEGSRLTVL.

The rearrangement links TRBV5-8 to TRBJ2-7, with TRBD2 as a possible D gene (5 bases). Trimming stripped 5 bases from V and 2 bases from J, with 11 bases between. This CDR3 contains 13 residues. CDR1 and CDR2 (germline): SGHTS, YDEGEE. CDR3 DNA: TGTGCCAGCAGTAGGAGGCAGGCCTACGAGCAGTACTTC. This encodes CASSRRQAYEQYF.

The sample holds a few counts of this clone. This sequence joins TRBV6-4 and TRBJ1-3, with 9 bases that match TRBD1. The CDR3 totals 16 residues. Germline CDR1 and CDR2: MRHNA and SNTAGT. Germline trimming cut 0 bases from V and 1 base from J; bases unmatched to any gene: 1. The CDR3 loop reads CASSDSGTGSGNTIYF. The CDR3, as DNA: TGTGCCAGCAGTGACTCGGGGACAGGGTCTGGAAACACCATATATTTT.